What follows is one T cell receptor (beta chain) and its context. These data come from a study of blood T cell repertoires in COVID-19. Looking at the study overall: Sites across the United States, Italy and Spain contributed samples from acute and convalescent COVID-19. PBMCs, B-cell-depleted T cells, or T cells were the source of the cDNA or gDNA that made up the material.

In germline, CDR1 is SGHTA, CDR2 FQGNSA. This CDR3 has 15 amino acids. Trimming cost V 4 bases and J 2 bases; bases outside gene matches: 6. How the authors handled the data: Amplification of reference gene primers provided the estimated nucleated cell counts. Libraries were prepared by immunoSEQ multiplex PCR; TCRdb keeps only in-frame clonotypes and omits some of them. The DNA was the basis for D and trimming; V, J and clone size are from that table. Counted here are around 60,000 clones, under 85% occurring once; the ten biggest clones make up 3.5%. Sequencing was performed on peripheral blood. The TCR sequence derives from a woman aged 80 or older with acute or convalescent COVID-19. This chain uses TRBV7-2 with TRBJ2-5; 8 bases match TRBD1. The CDR3 sequence: CASSYRDRRQETQYF. CDR3 sequence (DNA): TGTGCCAGCAGCTACCGGGACAGGAGGCAAGAGACCCAGTACTTC.